This T cell receptor beta chain was identified during a study of blood T cell repertoires in COVID-19. On the study more broadly: T cells, B-cell-depleted T cells, or PBMCs supplied cDNA or gDNA.

Residents of approximately 25 US areas, aged roughly 18 to 89 years, made up the participants. Donors in Cohort 3 who had recovered were those with two negative PCRs, healthcare professional clearance, or resolution of their symptoms. The CDR3 sequence is 14 residues long. V dropped 5 bases and J dropped 2 bases, with 11 bases sitting between them. The germline CDR1 and CDR2 sequences are SEHNR and FQNEAQ (reference sequence). Original analysis: Nucleated cell number was recorded as an estimate derived from reference gene primer amplification. Measured with immunoSEQ multiplex PCR; TCRdb has only the in-frame clones, and not every one. V and J calls and clone size are copied from that table; D and trimming were computed from the DNA. The sample has almost 400,000 clones, roughly 86% seen once.

The sequence was collected from a woman younger than 45 who had recovered from COVID-19. The sample consisted of PBMCs or T cells enriched from blood (not recorded which). The chain uses TRBV7-9 and TRBJ2-3; possibly TRBD2 for D (5 bases). The CDR3 is CASSRMGVTDTQYF. CDR3 sequence (DNA): TGTGCCAGCAGCCGGATGGGAGTCACAGATACGCAGTATTTT.